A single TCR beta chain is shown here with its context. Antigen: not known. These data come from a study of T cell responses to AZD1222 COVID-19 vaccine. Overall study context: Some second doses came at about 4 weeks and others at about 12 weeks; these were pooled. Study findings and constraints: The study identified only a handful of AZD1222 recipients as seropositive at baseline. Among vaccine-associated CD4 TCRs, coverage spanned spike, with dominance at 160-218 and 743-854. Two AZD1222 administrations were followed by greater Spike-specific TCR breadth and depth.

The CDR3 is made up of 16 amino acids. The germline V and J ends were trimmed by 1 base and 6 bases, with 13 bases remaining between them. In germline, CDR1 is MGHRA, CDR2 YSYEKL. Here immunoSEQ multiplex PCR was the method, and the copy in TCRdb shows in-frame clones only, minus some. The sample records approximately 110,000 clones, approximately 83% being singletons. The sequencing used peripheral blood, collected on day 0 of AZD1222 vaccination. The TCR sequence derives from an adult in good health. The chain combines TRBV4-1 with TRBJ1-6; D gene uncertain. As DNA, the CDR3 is TGCGCCAGCAGCCAAGGAGGGATCCGGGTTAATTCACCCCTCCACTTT. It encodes CASSQGGIRVNSPLHF.